This T cell receptor beta chain was sequenced during a study of blood T cell repertoires in COVID-19. Study summary: Sites across the United States, Italy and Spain contributed samples from acute and convalescent COVID-19. From T cells, B-cell-depleted T cells, or PBMCs came the material, which was cDNA or gDNA.

Source study methods: Researchers report that nucleated cell counts were estimated from reference gene primer amplification. Assay: immunoSEQ multiplex PCR; the TCRdb copy retains only in-frame clones and omits some. That table furnishes V, J and clone size, whereas the DNA furnished D and trimming. The table shows approximately 94,000 clones, with over 65% occurring only once. This clone was recorded once. The germline V and J ends were trimmed by 0 bases and 1 base, with 10 bases remaining between them. Germline CDR1 SGHDT, CDR2 YYEEEE. The CDR3 covers 15 residues. The chain uses TRBV5-6 and TRBJ1-2; TRBD1 is a possible D gene (5 bases). This TCR was sampled from a human donor in a cohort sampled during active COVID-19. The sample was peripheral blood. In DNA, the CDR3 is TGTGCCAGCAGCTTGGTGGGGCAGAGTAACTATGGCTACACCTTC. Translating it yields CASSLVGQSNYGYTF.